A selection of T cell receptor beta chains follows, all from one sample in a study of cytomegalovirus exposure and HLA in healthy donors. The protocol was immunoSEQ multiplex PCR, while the TCRdb copy is restricted to in-frame clones and leaves out a portion. This repertoire shows 100,000 to 150,000 clones, over 75% found once; its top ten account for approximately 4.2%. Sequenced input: PBMCs. The receptors derive from a male donor in good health and CMV-seropositive. The CDR3 runs from the conserved cysteine through the conserved F or W. The order of the fields is CDR3 DNA, CDR3 protein, CDR3 length, D gene, J gene, clone size, V gene. The D gene is left open where the match is weak. Clone size is shown for a subset of rows, as once, few, many or a class of expanded clone.

cdr3_nt: TGTGCCAGCAGTGGGGGACTAGCGGGACAAGAGACCCAGTACTTC
cdr3_aa: CASSGGLAGQETQYF
cdr3_length: 15
d_call: TRBD2
j_call: TRBJ2-5
clone_size: NA
v_call: TRBV28

cdr3_nt: TGCAGCTACTCGAGGTTAGAGAACACTGAAGCTTTCTTT
cdr3_aa: CSYSRLENTEAFF
cdr3_length: 13
d_call: NA
j_call: TRBJ1-1
clone_size: NA
v_call: TRBV29-1

cdr3_nt: TGTGCCAGCAGCTTAGAGCTAGACAGCTTCAATGAAAAACTGTTTTTT
cdr3_aa: CASSLELDSFNEKLFF
cdr3_length: 16
d_call: NA
j_call: TRBJ1-4
clone_size: NA
v_call: TRBV7-9

cdr3_nt: TGTGCCAGTAGTAGGGGACTAGCGGGAGGGAACACCGGGGAGCTGTTTTTT
cdr3_aa: CASSRGLAGGNTGELFF
cdr3_length: 17
d_call: TRBD2
j_call: TRBJ2-2
clone_size: NA
v_call: TRBV19

cdr3_nt: TGTGCCAGTAGAACCGGGGGACAGGGGAAGGGAAGCACAGATACGCAGTATTTT
cdr3_aa: CASRTGGQGKGSTDTQYF
cdr3_length: 18
d_call: TRBD1
j_call: TRBJ2-3
clone_size: NA
v_call: TRBV19

cdr3_nt: TGTGCCAGCAGCTCGGGACAGTCCTACGAGCAGTACTTC
cdr3_aa: CASSSGQSYEQYF
cdr3_length: 13
d_call: TRBD1
j_call: TRBJ2-7
clone_size: NA
v_call: TRBV7-3

cdr3_nt: TGTGCCAGCACAAAACCCCGGAGAAAAGGGGCCGCCTACGAGCAGTACTTC
cdr3_aa: CASTKPRRKGAAYEQYF
cdr3_length: 17
d_call: NA
j_call: TRBJ2-7
clone_size: NA
v_call: TRBV28

cdr3_nt: TGTGCCAGCTCCGGACTACCGGGACAGGGGGCGATTAGCATCGGCTACACCTTC
cdr3_aa: CASSGLPGQGAISIGYTF
cdr3_length: 18
d_call: TRBD1
j_call: TRBJ1-2
clone_size: NA
v_call: TRBV18

cdr3_nt: TGTGCCAGTAGTATAAGCCCTGCGAGAGGGCAGTATTTT
cdr3_aa: CASSISPARGQYF
cdr3_length: 13
d_call: NA
j_call: TRBJ2-3
clone_size: NA
v_call: TRBV19

cdr3_nt: TGTGCCAGCAGCCGAGCGGGGGGCTCCTACAATGAGCAGTTCTTC
cdr3_aa: CASSRAGGSYNEQFF
cdr3_length: 15
d_call: TRBD2
j_call: TRBJ2-1
clone_size: NA
v_call: TRBV5-4

cdr3_nt: TGCGCCAGCAGCTTGGGGGACAGGGGGTACGAGCAGTACTTC
cdr3_aa: CASSLGDRGYEQYF
cdr3_length: 14
d_call: TRBD1
j_call: TRBJ2-7
clone_size: once
v_call: TRBV5-1